Each of the 16 T cell receptor beta chains below was sequenced from the same sample in a study of Ad26.COV2.S vaccination and SARS-CoV-2 variants. Treatment defined: some 20 received Ad26.COV2.S at low or high dose, single or two shots; 5 received placebo; per-sample allocation not given. The investigators took samples on day 63 after the first vaccine or placebo injection. Repertoires were generated with immunoSEQ multiplex PCR, while TCRdb's copy carries only in-frame clones and drops some. The sample carries about 390,000 clones, around nine tenths recorded once. The specimen was peripheral blood, collected in a trial of Ad26.COV2.S vaccine versus placebo. Receptor source: a person between 18 and 60 years old who received the Ad26.COV2.S COVID-19 vaccine or a placebo.

The chain joins TRBV5-1 to TRBJ2-5, with TRBD2 matching over 7 bases. In germline, CDR1 is SGHRS, CDR2 YFSETQ. J was trimmed by 5 bases and V by 5 bases; bases with no gene match: 9. This CDR3 contains 14 residues. CDR3 sequence: CASRVSGDKETQYF. The DNA of the CDR3 is TGCGCCAGCAGGGTGAGCGGGGATAAGGAGACCCAGTACTTC.

The chain employs TRBV30 and TRBJ2-2; no reliable D call. V was clipped by 0 bases and J by 4 bases, with 6 bases between them. The CDR3 loop spans 13 amino acids. CDR1 and CDR2 from the germline V gene are GTSNPN and SVGIG (reference sequence). In DNA, the CDR3 is TGTGCCTGGAGTGTACTTAGCACCGGGGAGCTGTTTTTT. Translated: CAWSVLSTGELFF.

The V and J genes are TRBV30 and TRBJ2-1, with 7 bases aligning to TRBD1. This CDR3 is 12 amino acids long. Germline assignment: CDR1 GTSNPN and CDR2 SVGIG (reference sequence). V gave up 2 bases and J gave up 11 bases; unmatched junction bases: 6. CDR3 residues: CAWSTTGVKQFF. DNA for the CDR3: TGTGCCTGGAGTACTACAGGGGTGAAGCAGTTCTTC.

The genes are TRBV24-1 and TRBJ1-1; possibly TRBD1 for D (5 bases). Germline CDR1 and CDR2: KGHDR and SFDVKD. The CDR3 has 14 residues. The V gene lost 8 bases and the J gene lost 0 bases, with 12 bases spanning the gap. The CDR3 is CATNPARVNTEAFF. CDR3 nucleotide sequence: TGTGCCACCAATCCGGCCAGGGTGAACACTGAAGCTTTCTTT.

The chain joins TRBV7-9 to TRBJ1-1; TRBD1 matches 8 bases. V shed 4 bases, J shed 10 bases, and the junction held 5 bases outside the gene matches. CDR1 SEHNR and CDR2 FQNEAQ come from the germline V gene (reference sequence). This CDR3 region has 12 residues. The CDR3 here is CASSSGQGAAFF. The CDR3 DNA follows: TGTGCCAGCAGCTCCGGACAGGGTGCAGCTTTCTTT.

This chain links TRBV18 with TRBJ2-1; D remains unclear. This CDR3 has 12 residues. With 3 bases removed from V and 7 bases from J, the gap between germline ends came to 7 bases. The V gene's germline CDR1 is KGHSH and CDR2 LQKENI. CDR3 loop: CASSPEKNEQFF. The DNA for the CDR3 is TGTGCCAGCTCACCGGAAAAGAATGAGCAGTTCTTC.

This clone turned up a few times. CDR3 residues: CASSPGIDRGNEQYF. The CDR3 DNA is TGCGCCAGCAGTCCGGGTATAGACAGGGGCAACGAGCAGTACTTC. V is TRBV5-1 and J is TRBJ2-7; 8 nucleotides line up with TRBD1. The germline V gene encodes CDR1 SGHRS and CDR2 YFSETQ. The CDR3 length is 15 residues. Trimming removed 5 bases from V and 5 bases from J; junction bases left unmatched: 12.

The V gene is TRBV6-5, the J gene TRBJ1-1, with a weak D call TRBD1 (5 bases). CDR3 length: 13 residues. Germline values: CDR1 MNHEY, CDR2 SVGAGI. The V gene lost 8 bases and the J gene lost 4 bases, with 14 bases spanning the gap. The DNA for the CDR3 is TGTGCCAGCTCCCCAGGGATGAGCACTGAAGCTTTCTTT. Its protein product is CASSPGMSTEAFF.

The chain combines TRBV11-3 with TRBJ1-1; TRBD1 agrees at 7 bases. Germline V gene lookup returns CDR1 SGHNT and CDR2 YENEEA. The J segment lost 7 bases and the V segment lost 5 bases, leaving 4 bases of the junction unmatched. The CDR3 is 12 residues long. The CDR3 sequence is CASSRQGDEAFF. The DNA for the CDR3 is TGTGCCAGCAGCCGTCAGGGGGATGAAGCTTTCTTT.

The V gene is TRBV7-9, the J gene TRBJ1-2; a possible D gene is TRBD1 (6 bases). The germline gives CDR1 SEHNR, CDR2 FQNEAQ (reference sequence). V lost 5 bases and J 8 bases, leaving 18 bases between the germline ends. The CDR3 has 14 residues. Written as DNA, the CDR3 is TGTGCCAGCAGCCTGGGGAAGGGGGTAGGAGGCTACACCTTC. Translation gives CASSLGKGVGGYTF.

This clone was seen a handful of times. The V and J genes are TRBV7-6 and TRBJ1-4; possible D gene TRBD1, 6 bases. The germline V and J ends were trimmed by 3 bases and 3 bases, with 8 bases remaining between them. CDR1 and CDR2 (germline): SGHVS, FNYEAQ. This CDR3 has 14 residues. In nucleotides, the CDR3 is TGTGCCAGCAGCTTTACAGGGTCTAATGAAAAACTGTTTTTT. This encodes CASSFTGSNEKLFF.

The V call is TRBV5-4, the J call TRBJ2-5; 9 nucleotides line up with TRBD1. This CDR3 comprises 12 residues. CDR1 and CDR2 from the germline V gene are SGHNT and YYREEE (reference sequence). Trimming removed 10 bases from V and 5 bases from J; junction bases left unmatched: 6. DNA for the CDR3: TGTGCCGGCTCGGGACAGGGTGAGACCCAGTACTTC. Amino acids: CAGSGQGETQYF.

V usage is TRBV11-2 and J usage is TRBJ2-1, with 8 positions matching TRBD2. The CDR3 contains 15 residues. From germline, CDR1 is SGHAT and CDR2 FQNNGV. The ends lost 4 bases at V and 6 bases at J; junction bases unmatched: 8. Here the CDR3 DNA reads TGTGCCAGCAGCTGGGATAGCGGGGAGCTCAATGAGCAGTTCTTC. It codes for CASSWDSGELNEQFF. The full variable domain, its missing parts supplied by reference TRBV11-2 and TRBJ2-1, is EAGVAQSPRYKIIEKRQSVAFWCNPISGHATLYWYQQILGQGPKLLIQFQNNGVVDDSQLPKDRFSAERLKGVDSTLKIQPAKLEDSAVYLCASSWDSGELNEQFFGPGTRLTVL.

The genes are TRBV7-9 and TRBJ1-6, with D perhaps matching TRBD1 (5 bases). The CDR3 consists of 16 residues. Deletions cut 5 bases from V and 10 bases from J, with 21 bases between. CDR1 SEHNR and CDR2 FQNEAQ come from the germline V gene (reference sequence). This chain's CDR3 is CASSVAQAQVRSPLHF. For the CDR3, the DNA is TGTGCCAGCAGCGTTGCTCAGGCACAGGTTAGGTCACCCCTCCACTTT.

V is TRBV11-3 and J is TRBJ1-1, with D hard to call. CDR1 is SGHNT and CDR2 is YENEEA in the germline V gene. CDR3 length: 13 residues. V was shortened by 4 bases and J by 4 bases, with 10 bases between the two germline ends. In DNA, the CDR3 is TGTGCCAGCAGCTCCTCCTGGGGCACTGAAGCTTTCTTT. Its protein product is CASSSSWGTEAFF. Drawing the rest from reference TRBV11-3 and TRBJ1-1, the complete variable domain is EAGVVQSPRYKIIEKKQPVAFWCNPISGHNTLYWYLQNLGQGPELLIRYENEEAVDDSQLPKDRFSAERLKGVDSTLKIQPAELGDSAVYLCASSSSWGTEAFFGQGTRLTVV.

V gene TRBV7-8 combines with J gene TRBJ2-5, with D hard to call. The CDR3 has 16 residues. The V gene lost 5 bases and the J gene lost 0 bases, with 16 bases spanning the gap. The germline CDR1 and CDR2 sequences are SGHVS and FQNEAQ. CDR3 sequence reads: CASSPEGWRYQETQYF. The CDR3 DNA reads TGTGCCAGCAGCCCCGAAGGGTGGCGGTACCAAGAGACCCAGTACTTC.